The rows below give T cell receptor beta chains drawn from one sample of a study of blood T cell repertoires in COVID-19. Profiling relied on immunoSEQ multiplex PCR, and the TCRdb table lists in-frame clones only, not all of them. The table includes under 40,000 clones, around 86% detected once. The sequenced sample consisted of peripheral blood. The receptors shown here come from a woman older than 75 with active or convalescent COVID-19. Both conserved end residues are part of each CDR3. D genes are given only for firm matches. A row's size may be missing; if present it is once, few, many or a size class.

TRBV28	NA	13	TRBD2	TRBJ2-3	TGTGCCAGCAGTTTGAGTGCGGGAGGTACGCAGTATTTT	CASSLSAGGTQYF
TRBV27	NA	13	NA	TRBJ1-1	TGTGCCAGCAGTTACAGGACAGCCACTGAAGCTTTCTTT	CASSYRTATEAFF
TRBV19	NA	15	TRBD1	TRBJ1-2	TGTGCCAGTAGTTCGGCCGGGACAGACTTCTATGGCTACACCTTC	CASSSAGTDFYGYTF
TRBV10-3	NA	15	TRBD1	TRBJ1-3	TGTGCCATCAGTGGCGGACAGGGAACTGGAAACACCATATATTTT	CAISGGQGTGNTIYF
TRBV11-2	NA	17	TRBD1	TRBJ2-7	TGTGCCAGCAGCTTACGGGAACAGGGGTTTGGTTCCTACGAGCAGTACTTC	CASSLREQGFGSYEQYF
TRBV6-1	NA	13	NA	TRBJ1-2	TGTGCCAGCAGTGAGAGGGGGGGGTATGGCTACACCTTC	CASSERGGYGYTF
TRBV6-5	NA	14	TRBD1	TRBJ2-7	TGTGCCACTACGACAGGGCTTGGCCCCTACGAGCAGTACTTC	CATTTGLGPYEQYF
TRBV10-3	few	16	TRBD1	TRBJ2-3	TGTGCCATCAGTGAGGCAGGACAGGGAGAAACAGATACGCAGTATTTT	CAISEAGQGETDTQYF
TRBV19	NA	12	NA	TRBJ1-2	TGTGCCAGTAGTCCCGCGCGGGGTGGCTACACCTTC	CASSPARGGYTF
TRBV21-1	once	22	NA	TRBJ2-4	TGTGCCAGCAGCAAAGCGCTTTCCAGAGGGACACGGACACCGTTAGCCAAAAACATTCAGTACTTC	CASSKALSRGTRTPLAKNIQYF
TRBV14	NA	15	NA	TRBJ1-1	TGTGCCAGCAGCCCCGGGAGTATGGCGGACACTGAAGCTTTCTTT	CASSPGSMADTEAFF
TRBV19	NA	13	TRBD1	TRBJ2-3	TGTGCCAGTAGTTACAGGGGTGCGGATACGCAGTATTTT	CASSYRGADTQYF
TRBV11-2	NA	13	NA	TRBJ2-3	TGTGCCAGCAGCTTAGTTGGGTACTCCCGAGGATATTTT	CASSLVGYSRGYF
TRBV2	NA	14	TRBD1	TRBJ1-5	TGTGCCAGCAGTGCTCGGACAGGCCCCTGGCCCCAGCATTTT	CASSARTGPWPQHF
TRBV9	NA	13	NA	TRBJ2-5	TGTGCCAGCAGCGTACGTCCCCCAGGGACCCAGTACTTC	CASSVRPPGTQYF
TRBV19	few	13	NA	TRBJ2-3	TGTGCCAGTAGACCGGGGAGCACAGATACGCAGTATTTT	CASRPGSTDTQYF
TRBV10-3	NA	17	NA	TRBJ2-3	TGTGCCATCAGAAGGGATCCCCTAGAGGGTTCGACAGATACGCAGTATTTT	CAIRRDPLEGSTDTQYF
TRBV5-6	NA	18	TRBD2	TRBJ2-7	TGTGCCAGCAGCTTGTCGCGGACTAGCGCTAGAGGAAGGGACGAGCAGTACTTC	CASSLSRTSARGRDEQYF
TRBV5-1	NA	13	NA	TRBJ1-4	TGCGCCAGCAGCCTGGAGCGGAATGAAAAACTGTTTTTT	CASSLERNEKLFF
TRBV30	NA	14	NA	TRBJ2-3	TGTGCCTGCCTCTCTCAACGACTCACAGATACGCAGTATTTT	CACLSQRLTDTQYF
TRBV28	NA	11	NA	TRBJ1-4	TGTGCCAGCAGTTTAACCGGGAAACTGTTTTTT	CASSLTGKLFF
TRBV15	NA	16	NA	TRBJ1-1	TGTGCCACCAGCAGAGGACTCAGGGGCCCGAACACTGAAGCTTTCTTT	CATSRGLRGPNTEAFF
TRBV19	NA	16	NA	TRBJ1-6	TGTGCCAGTAGCAACCGCCGGGACACCGATTGGTCACCCCTCCACTTT	CASSNRRDTDWSPLHF
TRBV9	NA	15	TRBD1	TRBJ1-2	TGTGCCAGCAGCGTAGGTATAGGGGGCACGAGTGGCTACACCTTC	CASSVGIGGTSGYTF
TRBV18	NA	13	NA	TRBJ2-1	TGTGCCAGCTCACCCGAGGTGATTAATGAGCAGTTCTTC	CASSPEVINEQFF
TRBV5-1	NA	14	NA	TRBJ2-7	TGCGCCAGCAGCTCGAACAGGGATTCCTACGAGCAGTACTTC	CASSSNRDSYEQYF
TRBV7-7	NA	16	NA	TRBJ2-5	TGTGCCAGCAGCTCTCGTTTAGGAGATGTGGGTGAGACCCAGTACTTC	CASSSRLGDVGETQYF
TRBV6-5	NA	13	NA	TRBJ1-6	TGTGCCAGCAGTAGAGAATCCTATTCACCCCTCCACTTT	CASSRESYSPLHF
TRBV6-2/TRBV6-3	NA	16	NA	TRBJ2-2	TGTGCCAGCAGCCCCCTGGGTAGCGGGAACACCGGGGAGCTGTTTTTT	CASSPLGSGNTGELFF
TRBV11-2	few	15	NA	TRBJ2-1	TGTGCCAGCAGCTTACAGGCGGGCAACTTCAATGAGCAGTTCTTC	CASSLQAGNFNEQFF
TRBV7-3	NA	15	TRBD2	TRBJ2-1	TGTGCCAGCAGCTTAGGACTAGCGGGGGACAATGAGCAGTTCTTC	CASSLGLAGDNEQFF
TRBV15	NA	15	NA	TRBJ1-3	TGTGCCACCAGCAGAGATGGGAGCTCTGGAAACACCATATATTTT	CATSRDGSSGNTIYF
TRBV24-1	NA	17	TRBD1	TRBJ1-2	TGTGCCACCAGTCCATCCGGGACAGGGGGCCAAGAAGCTGGCTACACCTTC	CATSPSGTGGQEAGYTF
TRBV27	NA	15	TRBD2	TRBJ2-1	TGTGCCAGCAGTCCAGGGACTAGCGTTGACAATGAGCAGTTCTTC	CASSPGTSVDNEQFF
TRBV5-1	NA	11	NA	TRBJ2-7	TGCGCCAGCAGCCAGGGCTACGAGCAGTACTTC	CASSQGYEQYF
TRBV5-1	NA	15	TRBD2	TRBJ2-7	TGCGCCAGCAGCTACCTAGCGGGAGGGCCGAGTGAGCAGTACTTC	CASSYLAGGPSEQYF
TRBV3-1/TRBV3-2	NA	16	NA	TRBJ1-2	TGTGCCAGCAGCCACCTTCAGAGGGCCCCCGAGGGAGGCTACACCTTC	CASSHLQRAPEGGYTF
TRBV7-3	NA	13	TRBD2	TRBJ2-1	TGTGCCAGCAGCTTAAGTCGCGGGAGGGAAGAATTCTTC	CASSLSRGREEFF
TRBV7-9	NA	13	NA	TRBJ2-7	TGTGCCAGCAGCTTCGGGGGTCTCTACGAGCAGTACTTC	CASSFGGLYEQYF
TRBV4-1	once	16	NA	TRBJ1-5	TGCGCCAGCAGCCAAGTAGGGCCAGGGGTCAGTCAGCCCCAGCATTTT	CASSQVGPGVSQPQHF
TRBV24-1	NA	15	TRBD2	TRBJ2-1	TGTGCCACCGGTCCTAGCGGGAGGGGCGGGAATGAGCAGTTCTTC	CATGPSGRGGNEQFF
TRBV19	NA	15	NA	TRBJ1-4	TGTGCCAGTACCGTGGGGCCTGTGACTAATGAAAAACTGTTTTTT	CASTVGPVTNEKLFF
TRBV9	NA	15	NA	TRBJ1-1	TGTGCCAGCAGCGTAGGGAGACAGGTGAGCACTGAAGCTTTCTTT	CASSVGRQVSTEAFF
TRBV18	NA	14	TRBD1	TRBJ1-1	TGTGCCAGCTCACCCCTGACAGGGGACACTGAAGCTTTCTTT	CASSPLTGDTEAFF
TRBV5-1	NA	15	TRBD2	TRBJ2-1	TGCGCCAGCAGCCTACTAGCGGGAGGGGGGAATGAGCAGTTCTTC	CASSLLAGGGNEQFF
TRBV5-1	NA	18	TRBD2	TRBJ2-3	TGCGCCAGCAGCAGGGGACTAGCGGGGGGGCTGAGCACAGATACGCAGTATTTT	CASSRGLAGGLSTDTQYF
TRBV18	NA	18	TRBD1	TRBJ1-2	TGTGCCAGCTCACCATACGGTCAGGGTACAGGGGCCTATTATGGCTACACCTTC	CASSPYGQGTGAYYGYTF
TRBV19	once	21	NA	TRBJ2-7	TGTGCCAGTAGTATTAATCGTTCCCTGGGGGGACCGGGGACAGCCCCTCTCGGGCAGTACTTC	CASSINRSLGGPGTAPLGQYF
TRBV2	NA	16	TRBD1	TRBJ2-4	TGTGCCAGCAGACCCGGACAGGGGATAGCCAAAAACATTCAGTACTTC	CASRPGQGIAKNIQYF
TRBV2	NA	17	TRBD2	TRBJ2-7	TGTGCCAGCAGTGGGGGGTCACTAGCGGGTAGGTCCTACGAGCAGTACTTC	CASSGGSLAGRSYEQYF
TRBV7-9	NA	14	TRBD1	TRBJ1-1	TGTGCCAGCAGCTGGACAGGGATGAACACTGAAGCTTTCTTT	CASSWTGMNTEAFF
TRBV4-1	NA	17	TRBD1	TRBJ1-6	TGCGCCAGCAGCCGTGGAGCAGGGGGACAATATAATTCACCCCTCCACTTT	CASSRGAGGQYNSPLHF
TRBV3-1/TRBV3-2	once	16	NA	TRBJ2-3	TGTGCCAGCAGCCAAGGTATGTCTAGCGGCACAGATACGCAGTATTTT	CASSQGMSSGTDTQYF
TRBV6-5	NA	15	TRBD1	TRBJ1-3	TGTGCCAGCAGCATACGACAGGGGCCTGGAAACACCATATATTTT	CASSIRQGPGNTIYF
TRBV3-1/TRBV3-2	NA	13	TRBD1	TRBJ1-1	TGTGCCAGCAGTCGAACAGGGGGCTCTGAAGCTTTCTTT	CASSRTGGSEAFF
TRBV11-2	NA	15	NA	TRBJ1-1	TGTGCCAGCAGCTTAGGAGGGGGGAGGGGCACTGAAGCTTTCTTT	CASSLGGGRGTEAFF
TRBV5-3	NA	20	NA	TRBJ1-2	TGTGCCAGAAGCTTGGGCCTTCCGGGACACGGCGTAGGAGACGGCTATGGCTACACCTTC	CARSLGLPGHGVGDGYGYTF
TRBV27	NA	14	NA	TRBJ1-1	TGTGCCAGCAGCGTCGACAGGTCTAACACTGAAGCTTTCTTT	CASSVDRSNTEAFF
TRBV24-1	NA	15	TRBD2	TRBJ2-1	TGTGCCACCAGCCCCGGGACTAGCGGGGACAATGAGCAGTTCTTC	CATSPGTSGDNEQFF